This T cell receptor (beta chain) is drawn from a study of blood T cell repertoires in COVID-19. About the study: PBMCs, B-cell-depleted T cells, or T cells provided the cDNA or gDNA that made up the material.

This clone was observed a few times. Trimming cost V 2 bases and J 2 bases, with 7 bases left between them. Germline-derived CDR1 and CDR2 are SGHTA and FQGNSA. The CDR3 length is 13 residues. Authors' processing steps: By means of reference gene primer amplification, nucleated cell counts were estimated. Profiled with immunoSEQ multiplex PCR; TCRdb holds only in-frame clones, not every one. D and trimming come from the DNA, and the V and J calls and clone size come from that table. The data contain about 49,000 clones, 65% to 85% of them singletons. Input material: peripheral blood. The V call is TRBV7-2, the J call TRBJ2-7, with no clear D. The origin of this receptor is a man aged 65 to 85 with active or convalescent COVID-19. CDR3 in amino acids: CASSLSPTYEQYF. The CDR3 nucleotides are TGTGCCAGCAGCTTAAGTCCTACCTACGAGCAGTACTTC.